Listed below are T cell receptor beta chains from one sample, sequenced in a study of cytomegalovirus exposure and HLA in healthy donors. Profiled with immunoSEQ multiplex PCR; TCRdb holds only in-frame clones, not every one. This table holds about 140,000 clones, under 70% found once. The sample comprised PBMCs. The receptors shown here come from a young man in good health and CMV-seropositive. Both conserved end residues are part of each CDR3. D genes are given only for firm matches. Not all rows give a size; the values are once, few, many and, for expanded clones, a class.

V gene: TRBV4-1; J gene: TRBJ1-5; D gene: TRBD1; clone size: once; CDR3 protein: CASSQVTGVSNQPQHF; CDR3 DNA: TGCGCCAGCAGCCAAGTGACAGGGGTTAGCAATCAGCCCCAGCATTTT
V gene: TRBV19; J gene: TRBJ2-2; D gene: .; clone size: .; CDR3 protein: CASSITGELFF; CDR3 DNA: TGTGCCAGTTCCATCACCGGGGAGCTGTTTTTT
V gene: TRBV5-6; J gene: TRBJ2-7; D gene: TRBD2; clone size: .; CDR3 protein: CASTRGGYEQYF; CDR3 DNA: TGTGCCAGCACCCGGGGGGGTTACGAGCAGTACTTC
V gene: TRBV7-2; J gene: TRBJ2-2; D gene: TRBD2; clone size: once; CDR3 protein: CATQRGGRTGELFF; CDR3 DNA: TGTGCCACTCAACGGGGGGGCCGCACCGGGGAGCTGTTTTTT
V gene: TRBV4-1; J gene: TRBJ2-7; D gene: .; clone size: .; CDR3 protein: CASSLYDRAYEQYF; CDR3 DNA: TGCGCCAGCAGCCTATATGACAGAGCCTACGAGCAGTACTTC
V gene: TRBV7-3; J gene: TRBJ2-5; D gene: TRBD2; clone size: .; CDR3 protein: CASSFGGLLETQYF; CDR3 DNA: TGTGCCAGCAGCTTCGGGGGGTTGCTGGAGACCCAGTACTTC
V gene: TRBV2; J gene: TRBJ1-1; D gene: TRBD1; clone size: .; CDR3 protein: CASSLAGQGEAFF; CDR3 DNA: TGTGCCAGCAGCCTGGCCGGACAGGGCGAAGCTTTCTTT
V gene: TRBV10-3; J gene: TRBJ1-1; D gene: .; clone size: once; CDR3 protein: CAISEYVADKNTEAFF; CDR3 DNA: TGTGCCATCAGTGAGTACGTGGCCGACAAGAACACTGAAGCTTTCTTT
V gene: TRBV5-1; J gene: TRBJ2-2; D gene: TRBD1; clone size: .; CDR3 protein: CASSSGTGGASGELFF; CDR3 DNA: TGCGCCAGCAGCTCCGGGACAGGGGGCGCCTCCGGGGAGCTGTTTTTT
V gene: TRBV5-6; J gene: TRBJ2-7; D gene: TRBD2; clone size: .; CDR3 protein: CASSPTAGAYEQYF; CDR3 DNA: TGTGCCAGCAGCCCCACGGCGGGAGCCTACGAGCAGTACTTC
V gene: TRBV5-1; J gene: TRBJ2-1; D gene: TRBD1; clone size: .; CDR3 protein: CASTLTVGQGDNEQFF; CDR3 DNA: TGCGCCAGCACCCTTACGGTGGGACAGGGAGACAATGAGCAGTTCTTC
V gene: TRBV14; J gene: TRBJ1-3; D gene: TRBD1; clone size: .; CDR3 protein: CASSRTLGGQRNTIYF; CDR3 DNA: TGTGCCAGCAGCCGCACACTAGGGGGACAGCGAAACACCATATATTTT
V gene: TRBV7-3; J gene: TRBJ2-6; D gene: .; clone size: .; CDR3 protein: CAGRPGGAVSGANVLTF; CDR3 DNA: TGTGCCGGCAGGCCGGGGGGCGCGGTGTCTGGGGCCAACGTCCTGACTTTC
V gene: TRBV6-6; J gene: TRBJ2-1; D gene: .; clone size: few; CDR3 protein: CASSPGGSYNEQFF; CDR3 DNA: TGTGCCAGCAGTCCCGGGGGCTCCTACAATGAGCAGTTCTTC
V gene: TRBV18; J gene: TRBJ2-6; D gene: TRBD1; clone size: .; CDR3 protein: CASSPRDREDRSGANVLTF; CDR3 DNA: TGTGCCAGCTCACCACGGGACAGGGAGGATCGCTCTGGGGCCAACGTCCTGACTTTC
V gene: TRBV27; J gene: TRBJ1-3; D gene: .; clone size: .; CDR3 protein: CASRKTGVPLLSSGNTIYF; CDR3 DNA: TGTGCCAGCAGAAAGACGGGGGTCCCTCTCCTGAGCTCTGGAAACACCATATATTTT
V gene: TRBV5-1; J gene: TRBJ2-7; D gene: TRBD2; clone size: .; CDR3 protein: CASRRGLAGPLEQYF; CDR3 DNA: TGCGCCAGCAGGAGGGGCCTAGCGGGGCCCTTGGAGCAGTACTTC
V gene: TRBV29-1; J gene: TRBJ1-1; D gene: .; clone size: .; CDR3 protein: CSVAKQETNTEAFF; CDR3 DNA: TGCAGCGTTGCCAAACAGGAAACGAACACTGAAGCTTTCTTT